This TCR beta chain comes out of a study of blood T cell repertoires in COVID-19. Study in general: The United States, Italy and Spain supplied acute and convalescent COVID-19 samples.

Germline V gives CDR1 KGHDR, CDR2 SFDVKD. This CDR3 has 12 amino acids. The ends were cut back, 4 bases at V and 8 bases at J, with 5 bases in the middle. This clone was detected a few times. Sequencing was performed with immunoSEQ multiplex PCR; in TCRdb, only in-frame clones are kept and a portion is missing. The table shows approximately 220,000 clones, with more than 80% occurring only once. The chain is built from TRBV24-1 and TRBJ1-6, with D maybe TRBD1 (5 bases). The clonotype was recovered from a man between 25 and 39 years old who had recovered from COVID-19. The sequencing sample was made of PBMCs or T cells enriched from blood (not recorded which). The CDR3 DNA is TGTGCCACCAGTGACAGGGATTCACCCCTCCACTTT. Protein: CATSDRDSPLHF.